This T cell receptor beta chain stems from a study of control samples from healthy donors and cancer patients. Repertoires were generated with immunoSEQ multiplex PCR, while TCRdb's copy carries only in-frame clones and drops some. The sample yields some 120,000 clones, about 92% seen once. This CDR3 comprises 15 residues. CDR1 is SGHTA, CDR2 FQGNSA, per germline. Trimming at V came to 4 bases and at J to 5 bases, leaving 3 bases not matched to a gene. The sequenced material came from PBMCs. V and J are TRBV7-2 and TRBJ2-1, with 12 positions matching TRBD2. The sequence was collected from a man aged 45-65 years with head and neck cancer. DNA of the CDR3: TGTGCCAGCAGCTCGGGACTAGCGGGCGACAATGAGCAGTTCTTC. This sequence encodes CASSSGLAGDNEQFF. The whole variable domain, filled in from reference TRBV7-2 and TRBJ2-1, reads GAGVSQSPSNKVTEKGKDVELRCDPISGHTALYWYRQSLGQGLEFLIYFQGNSAPDKSGLPSDRFSAERTGGSVSTLTIQRTQQEDSAVYLCASSSGLAGDNEQFFGPGTRLTVL.